Sequencing of this T cell receptor beta chain was carried out in a study of regulatory T cells in long-lasting Graves disease. Regarding this clonotype: The antigen is unknown.

Findings and limits, study-wide: Patients whose Graves' disease persisted exhibited lower TCR diversity than those newly diagnosed. Authors noted too few samples as a limitation.

This sample's time point: persistent/refractory GD, antithyroid drugs over 5 years with positive TRAb. Preparation of the TCR library used RNA extracted from PBMCs. Graves' disease diagnosis relied on American Thyroid Association guidelines. Arm-PCR of CDR3 regions and iRepertoire HTBI primers were used to build TCR beta libraries. From the multiplex PCR reads, TCRdb called clonotypes with MiXCR, one entry per CDR3 protein. This sample has some 440,000 distinct CDR3 sequences, with more than 20% found just once. The clonotype was recovered from a female donor with Graves disease. The specimen was peripheral blood mononuclear cells (PBMCs), collected when the disease was refractory, from a patient treated with antithyroid drugs.

The CDR3 is CASSPGTSGRGSYEQYF. The DNA of the CDR3 is TGTGCCAGCAGTCCGGGGACTAGCGGGAGGGGCTCCTACGAGCAGTACTTC. The V call is TRBV12-3 or TRBV12-4, the J call TRBJ2-7; 16 bases match TRBD2. After removal of 5 bases from V and 0 bases from J, the junction contained 4 bases not matched to a gene. This CDR3 has 17 amino acids.